The 4 T cell receptor beta chains below come from one sample, sequenced in a study of T cell responses to AZD1222 COVID-19 vaccine. TCRdb's copy holds only in-frame clones and misses some; the assay was immunoSEQ multiplex PCR. The top ten clones hold 1.5% to 2% of a sample with more than 120,000 clones, about nine tenths of them seen once. This material consisted of peripheral blood, taken 28 days after the second AZD1222 dose. These receptors originate from an adult who received the AZD1222 COVID-19 vaccine.

The count of this clone is one. Other DNA sequences of this sample code for an identical CDR3. The rearrangement uses TRBV6-5 and TRBJ1-3, with D unresolved. CDR3 length equals 15 residues. The ends were cut back, 0 bases at V and 2 bases at J, with 8 bases in the middle. From germline, CDR1 is MNHEY and CDR2 SVGAGI. The CDR3 nucleotides read TGTGCCAGCAGTTACTCGCGGGGAACTGGAAACACCATATATTTT. Its protein is CASSYSRGTGNTIYF.

This clone occurred once. V is TRBV30 and J is TRBJ1-2; 9 bases align to TRBD1. The length of the CDR3 is 16 residues. V was clipped by 0 bases and J by 6 bases; unmatched bases: 11. CDR1 is GTSNPN and CDR2 is SVGIG in the germline V gene (reference sequence). CDR3 sequence reads: CAWSVVALGTGNGYTF. The CDR3 DNA reads as TGTGCCTGGAGTGTAGTGGCCCTGGGGACAGGGAATGGCTACACCTTC.

The J gene is TRBJ1-5, the V gene TRBV30; D is unclear. This CDR3 contains 14 residues. Deletions cut 1 base from V and 2 bases from J, with 9 bases between. Germline loops: CDR1 GTSNPN, CDR2 SVGIG (reference sequence). This CDR3 is CAWSGGTGNQPQHF. The CDR3 nucleotides are TGTGCCTGGAGTGGAGGTACAGGCAATCAGCCCCAGCATTTT.

The rearrangement uses TRBV29-1 and TRBJ2-4; no definite D call. This CDR3 is built from 11 residues. V was shortened by 4 bases and J by 8 bases, with 9 bases between the two germline ends. The germline V gene encodes CDR1 SQVTM and CDR2 ANQGSEA. In nucleotides, the CDR3 is TGCAGCGTTGGGAGTGGGGACATTCAGTACTTC. Translation: CSVGSGDIQYF.